The 29 T cell receptor beta chains reported below all come from one sample, sequenced in a study of CXCR3-negative and CXCR3-positive naive CD8 T cells. Findings of the study overall: CXCR3-positive naive cells had TRB CDR3s that were more hydrophobic than CXCR3-negative naive cells had.

These receptors' targets are unknown. The libraries of TRB cDNA were prepared using 5' RACE with UMI labels. Using the 5' RACE reads, TCRdb records one entry per CDR3 protein without DNA. This sample's table has 140,000 to 150,000 distinct CDR3 sequences. Input material: naive CXCR3+ CD8+ T cells from blood. The subset was: CD45RO-CCR7+CD27+CD95- naive CD8+ T cells expressing CXCR3 (TNR3+). These receptors all come from a human donor in good health. Some clones in this sample may be carry-over from other donors' samples.

The chain couples TRBV6-5 to TRBJ2-7. CDR3 size: 13 residues. CDR1 is MNHEY and CDR2 is SVGAGI in the germline V gene. Here the CDR3 reads CASSYSEGYEQYF.

The genes are TRBV7-2 and TRBJ2-7; TCRdb's D gene call, TRBD1, goes unchecked for lack of DNA. Germline CDR1 reads SGHTA; CDR2 reads FQGNSA. The length of the CDR3 is 14 residues. This CDR3 reads CASNTGDLGYEQYF.

The rearrangement links TRBV6-1 to TRBJ1-3. This CDR3 comprises 12 residues. Germline CDR1 reads MNHNS; CDR2 reads SASEGT. The CDR3 region is CALLGAGNTIYF.

This CDR3 is CASSSRTASTDTQYF. The chain joins TRBV6-6 to TRBJ2-3. The CDR3 runs to 15 residues. CDR1 and CDR2 from the germline V gene are MNHNY and SVGAGI (reference sequence).

The chain couples TRBV15 to TRBJ2-1; TCRdb calls TRBD1, which cannot be checked without DNA. The CDR3 loop spans 12 amino acids. CDR1 is LNHNV and CDR2 is YYDKDF in the germline V gene (reference sequence). This CDR3 reads CAASSGNNEQFF.

This chain uses TRBV7-9 with TRBJ2-7; TCRdb selects TRBD2, and the lack of DNA leaves this call unchecked. The CDR3 spans 15 residues. The germline CDR1 and CDR2 sequences are SEHNR and FQNEAQ (reference sequence). The CDR3 sequence is CASSAGLAGGYEQYF. Supplemented by reference TRBV7-9 and TRBJ2-7, the full variable domain reads DTGVSQNPRHKITKRGQNVTFRCDPISEHNRLYWYRQTLGQGPEFLTYFQNEAQLEKSRLLSDRFSAERPKGSFSTLEIQRTEQGDSAMYLCASSAGLAGGYEQYFGPGTRLTVT.

This chain's CDR3 is CSATGTSGRAEQYF. The rearrangement joins TRBV20-1 to TRBJ2-7; TCRdb's D call, TRBD2, is unchecked because there is no DNA. Germline CDR1 reads DFQATT; CDR2 reads SNEGSKA (reference sequence). The CDR3 totals 14 residues.

V and J are TRBV5-6 and TRBJ2-1. This CDR3 spans 12 amino acids. Germline V gene lookup returns CDR1 SGHDT and CDR2 YYEEEE. The CDR3 loop is CASSFIKNEQFF. The variable domain in full, completed from reference TRBV5-6 and TRBJ2-1, reads DAGVTQSPTHLIKTRGQQVTLRCSPKSGHDTVSWYQQALGQGPQFIFQYYEEEERQRGNFPDRFSGHQFPNYSSELNVNALLLGDSALYLCASSFIKNEQFFGPGTRLTVL.

This sequence joins TRBV13 and TRBJ2-3; TCRdb's D call, TRBD1, is unchecked because there is no DNA. Germline loops: CDR1 PRHDT, CDR2 FYEKMQ (reference sequence). The length of the CDR3 is 19 residues. CDR3: CASSDEPGQGAYEADTQYF.

The V gene is TRBV4-2, the J gene TRBJ1-1; absent DNA, TCRdb's TRBD1 call cannot be checked. Germline-derived CDR1 and CDR2 are LGHNA and YNFKEQ. The CDR3 spans 17 residues. CDR3 in amino acids: CASSQESRTPINTEAFF.

This sequence joins TRBV28 and TRBJ2-2; TCRdb picks TRBD1, but there is no DNA to check that call. The CDR3 length is 16 residues. Germline V gives CDR1 MDHEN, CDR2 SYDVKM. The CDR3 spells CASSYGRGRRGGELFF. Full variable domain (missing parts from reference TRBV28 and TRBJ2-2): DVKVTQSSRYLVKRTGEKVFLECVQDMDHENMFWYRQDPGLGLRLIYFSYDVKMKEKGDIPEGYSVSREKKERFSLILESASTNQTSMYLCASSYGRGRRGGELFFGEGSRLTVL.

This sequence joins TRBV19 and TRBJ1-1; TCRdb proposes TRBD1, but this gene call is untestable without DNA. The CDR3 has 14 amino acids. Germline-derived CDR1 and CDR2 are LNHDA and SQIVND (reference sequence). Here the CDR3 reads CASSLPDRGSEAFF.

CDR3 loop: CSVLGNPNYEQYF. The chain links TRBV29-1 to TRBJ2-7. Germline V gene lookup returns CDR1 SQVTM and CDR2 ANQGSEA. This CDR3 spans 13 amino acids.

The chain carries TRBV7-2 and TRBJ1-5. There are 15 residues in the CDR3. Germline V gives CDR1 SGHTA, CDR2 FQGNSA. CDR3: CASSLDTGLGQPQHF.

This chain links TRBV10-1 with TRBJ1-2; TCRdb outputs TRBD1, but without DNA this stays unchecked. Germline V gives CDR1 WNHNN, CDR2 SYGVQD (reference sequence). This CDR3 spans 15 amino acids. The CDR3 sequence: CASSARGPANYGYTF.

The chain carries TRBV29-1 and TRBJ1-1; the TCRdb D gene call, TRBD1, has no DNA to confirm it. There are 16 residues in the CDR3. The germline gives CDR1 SQVTM, CDR2 ANQGSEA. This chain's CDR3 is CSVEGRDTNMNTEAFF.

V gene TRBV6-2 or TRBV6-3 combines with J gene TRBJ1-5. Germline loops: CDR1 MNHEY, CDR2 SVGEGT. The CDR3 is 13 amino acids. CDR3 protein: CASKDNVNQPQHF.

The chain recombines TRBV5-1 with TRBJ1-2. The CDR3 loop spans 15 amino acids. CDR1 SGHRS and CDR2 YFSETQ come from the germline V gene. The CDR3 sequence is CASSFEGDSPYGYTF. The whole variable domain, filled in from reference TRBV5-1 and TRBJ1-2, reads KAGVTQTPRYLIKTRGQQVTLSCSPISGHRSVSWYQQTPGQGLQFLFEYFSETQRNKGNFPGRFSGRQFSNSRSEMNVSTLELGDSALYLCASSFEGDSPYGYTFGSGTRLTVV.

The chain uses TRBV4-1 and TRBJ2-3. This CDR3 spans 15 amino acids. The germline gives CDR1 MGHRA, CDR2 YSYEKL. The CDR3 sequence: CASSHSSSTADTQYF.

The rearrangement links TRBV2 to TRBJ1-1; TCRdb picks TRBD1, but there is no DNA to check that call. Germline V gene lookup returns CDR1 SNHLY and CDR2 FYNNEI. There are 13 residues in the CDR3. CDR3 residues: CASRGDNSAEAFF.

The chain has TRBV5-1 and TRBJ2-7; as DNA is missing, the TRBD1 call by TCRdb cannot be tested. The CDR3 is made up of 15 amino acids. Germline CDR1 SGHRS, CDR2 YFSETQ. CDR3 region: CASSLWGTGYDEQYF.

This CDR3 reads CASSWVATDTQYF. The genes are TRBV27 and TRBJ2-3. The CDR3 is 13 residues long. Germline CDR1 and CDR2: MNHEY and SMNVEV (reference sequence).

V and J are TRBV12-3 or TRBV12-4 and TRBJ2-5; absent DNA, TCRdb's TRBD2 call cannot be checked. The CDR3 is 20 residues long. CDR3 amino acids: CASSYDWHDSGTSGPETQYF.

This chain links TRBV15 with TRBJ2-1. In germline, CDR1 is LNHNV, CDR2 YYDKDF (reference sequence). CDR3 length: 12 residues. The CDR3: CATSRDFNEQFF.

The genes are TRBV5-4 and TRBJ2-1. There are 12 residues in the CDR3. Germline V gene sequence: CDR1 SGHNT, CDR2 YYREEE (reference sequence). CDR3 loop: CASSLIENEQFF.

This chain joins TRBV19 and TRBJ2-2; TCRdb picks TRBD2, but there is no DNA to check that call. Germline CDR1 and CDR2: LNHDA and SQIVND (reference sequence). The CDR3 extends over 17 amino acids. The CDR3 protein is CASSTPPAGLNSGELFF.

The J gene is TRBJ2-3, the V gene TRBV6-6. CDR3 size: 13 residues. Germline loops: CDR1 MNHNY, CDR2 SVGAGI (reference sequence). The CDR3 loop reads CASSYSLRDTQYF.

The CDR3 loop is CSVEDRQGVVNEQFF. J is TRBJ2-1 and V is TRBV29-1; TCRdb names TRBD1, which stays unverified in the absence of DNA. Germline assignment: CDR1 SQVTM and CDR2 ANQGSEA. The CDR3 is 15 amino acids.

This rearrangement joins TRBV5-1 to TRBJ2-7; TCRdb picks TRBD1, but there is no DNA to check that call. This CDR3 has 14 residues. Looked up from germline, CDR1 is SGHRS and CDR2 is YFSETQ. The CDR3 is CASSAGTGSYEQYF.